This is a list of T cell receptor beta chains from one sample in a study of cytomegalovirus exposure and HLA in healthy donors. Clones were read by immunoSEQ multiplex PCR, and TCRdb kept only the in-frame ones, dropping some. The top ten hold roughly 3% of the sample, which has some 140,000 clones, 70% to 90% seen once. Sequenced sample: PBMCs. The receptor source for this set is a man between 18 and 29 years old in good health and CMV-seronegative. The CDR3 runs from the conserved cysteine through the conserved F or W. A D gene is named only where the DNA matches it firmly. For some rows the clone size is stated as once, few or many, or as a class when expanded; others skip it.

J gene: TRBJ2-7; V gene: TRBV18; CDR3 length: 13; D gene: -; clone size: -; CDR3 DNA: TGTGCCAGCTCACCGAATGGGGCTAGCGAGCAGTACTTC; CDR3 protein: CASSPNGASEQYF
J gene: TRBJ1-4; V gene: TRBV7-2; CDR3 length: 14; D gene: -; clone size: -; CDR3 DNA: TGTGCCAGCAGCTTGTCAGGGTTGAGCGAAAAACTGTTTTTT; CDR3 protein: CASSLSGLSEKLFF
J gene: TRBJ1-2; V gene: TRBV18; CDR3 length: 13; D gene: -; clone size: -; CDR3 DNA: TGTGCCAGCTCACCACCCTCCGGGATGGGCTACACCTTC; CDR3 protein: CASSPPSGMGYTF
J gene: TRBJ1-2; V gene: TRBV5-1; CDR3 length: 14; D gene: TRBD1; clone size: -; CDR3 DNA: TGCGCCAGCAGCGATCAGGGGGATAGTTCTGGCTACACCTTC; CDR3 protein: CASSDQGDSSGYTF
J gene: TRBJ1-5; V gene: TRBV4-1; CDR3 length: 17; D gene: -; clone size: -; CDR3 DNA: TGCGCCAGCAGCCAAGCTCTAAGCAGGGTTGGCAATCAGCCCCAGCATTTT; CDR3 protein: CASSQALSRVGNQPQHF
J gene: TRBJ2-1; V gene: TRBV9; CDR3 length: 17; D gene: TRBD2; clone size: -; CDR3 DNA: TGTGCCAGCAGCGTAGGGGTAGCCGGGAGGTCCAACAATGAGCAGTTCTTC; CDR3 protein: CASSVGVAGRSNNEQFF
J gene: TRBJ1-6; V gene: TRBV6-5; CDR3 length: 13; D gene: -; clone size: -; CDR3 DNA: TGTGCCAGCAAGAGGGTAGACAATTCACCCCTCCACTTT; CDR3 protein: CASKRVDNSPLHF
J gene: TRBJ2-3; V gene: TRBV6-4; CDR3 length: 13; D gene: -; clone size: many; CDR3 DNA: TGTGCCAGCAGTTTGCGGAGCACAGATACGCAGTATTTT; CDR3 protein: CASSLRSTDTQYF
J gene: TRBJ2-1; V gene: TRBV12-5; CDR3 length: 15; D gene: TRBD2; clone size: -; CDR3 DNA: TGTGCTAGTGGTACCCGGGGTAGCGGGGTGAATGAGCAGTTCTTC; CDR3 protein: CASGTRGSGVNEQFF
J gene: TRBJ1-2; V gene: TRBV25-1; CDR3 length: 17; D gene: -; clone size: -; CDR3 DNA: TGTGCCAGCAGTGAATCCCCAATTATACAGGGTGACTATGGCTACACCTTC; CDR3 protein: CASSESPIIQGDYGYTF
J gene: TRBJ1-3; V gene: TRBV6-5; CDR3 length: 14; D gene: TRBD1; clone size: -; CDR3 DNA: TGTGCCAGCAGTTTGACACAGGGGCAAAACACCATATATTTT; CDR3 protein: CASSLTQGQNTIYF
J gene: TRBJ1-2; V gene: TRBV10-3; CDR3 length: 14; D gene: -; clone size: -; CDR3 DNA: TGTGCCATCAGTGAGTCGTTCGGTGGCTATGGCTACACCTTC; CDR3 protein: CAISESFGGYGYTF
J gene: TRBJ1-3; V gene: TRBV29-1; CDR3 length: 14; D gene: TRBD1; clone size: -; CDR3 DNA: TGCAGCGTTGAAAAACAGGGGGCTGGAAACACCATATATTTT; CDR3 protein: CSVEKQGAGNTIYF
J gene: TRBJ2-7; V gene: TRBV18; CDR3 length: 15; D gene: -; clone size: -; CDR3 DNA: TGTGCCAGCTCACCACCGTCACGGGGTGCCTACGAGCAGTACTTC; CDR3 protein: CASSPPSRGAYEQYF
J gene: TRBJ2-3; V gene: TRBV6-4; CDR3 length: 14; D gene: -; clone size: -; CDR3 DNA: TGTGCCAGCAGTGACTCGGGGGAAGGGGGTACGCAGTATTTT; CDR3 protein: CASSDSGEGGTQYF
J gene: TRBJ1-1; V gene: TRBV5-5; CDR3 length: 17; D gene: -; clone size: -; CDR3 DNA: TGTGCCAGCAGCCGCAGCCCCGGGACCCCACGGGAGACTGAAGCTTTCTTT; CDR3 protein: CASSRSPGTPRETEAFF
J gene: TRBJ2-1; V gene: TRBV25-1; CDR3 length: 13; D gene: -; clone size: once; CDR3 DNA: TGTGCCAGCAGGAGGCCGCAGGGAGGTGAGCAGTTCTTC; CDR3 protein: CASRRPQGGEQFF
J gene: TRBJ2-7; V gene: TRBV5-1; CDR3 length: 12; D gene: -; clone size: once; CDR3 DNA: TGCGCCAGCAGCTTGAGGGGTTACGAGCAGTACTTC; CDR3 protein: CASSLRGYEQYF
J gene: TRBJ2-4; V gene: TRBV19; CDR3 length: 16; D gene: TRBD1; clone size: few; CDR3 DNA: TGTGCCAGTAGTAGCGGGACAGGGACAGCCAAAAACATTCAGTACTTC; CDR3 protein: CASSSGTGTAKNIQYF
J gene: TRBJ1-2; V gene: TRBV6-5; CDR3 length: 13; D gene: -; clone size: -; CDR3 DNA: TGTGCCAGCAGTTACCTAGGATTCTATGGCTACACCTTC; CDR3 protein: CASSYLGFYGYTF
J gene: TRBJ1-3; V gene: TRBV6-5; CDR3 length: 12; D gene: -; clone size: -; CDR3 DNA: TGTGCCAGCAGTAACAGGGCATACACCATATATTTT; CDR3 protein: CASSNRAYTIYF
J gene: TRBJ1-2; V gene: TRBV2; CDR3 length: 12; D gene: TRBD1; clone size: -; CDR3 DNA: TGTGCCACAGCGACAGGGATATATGGCTACACCTTC; CDR3 protein: CATATGIYGYTF
J gene: TRBJ1-4; V gene: TRBV28; CDR3 length: 12; D gene: -; clone size: -; CDR3 DNA: TGTGCCAGCAGTCCCGGGATAGAAAAACTGTTTTTT; CDR3 protein: CASSPGIEKLFF
J gene: TRBJ1-1; V gene: TRBV5-4; CDR3 length: 15; D gene: TRBD1; clone size: -; CDR3 DNA: TGTGCCAGCAGCACCAGACAGGGGGCTGGGGGTGAAGCTTTCTTT; CDR3 protein: CASSTRQGAGGEAFF
J gene: TRBJ2-3; V gene: TRBV6-4; CDR3 length: 13; D gene: -; clone size: few; CDR3 DNA: TGTGCCAGCAGTGCGGGAGGCACAGATACGCAGTATTTT; CDR3 protein: CASSAGGTDTQYF
J gene: TRBJ2-2; V gene: TRBV2; CDR3 length: 17; D gene: -; clone size: few; CDR3 DNA: TGTGCCAGCAGTGCGCCAGGCTACCAACCAGGGGCCGGGGAGCTGTTTTTT; CDR3 protein: CASSAPGYQPGAGELFF
J gene: TRBJ2-5; V gene: TRBV7-2; CDR3 length: 14; D gene: TRBD2; clone size: -; CDR3 DNA: TGTGCCAGCAGCCCCCCGGGGGGACAAGAGACCCAGTACTTC; CDR3 protein: CASSPPGGQETQYF
J gene: TRBJ2-1; V gene: TRBV15; CDR3 length: 16; D gene: TRBD1; clone size: -; CDR3 DNA: TGTGCCACCAGCAGCTACCGGGACAGGGGAAAGCAAGAGCAGTTCTTC; CDR3 protein: CATSSYRDRGKQEQFF
J gene: TRBJ2-7; V gene: TRBV28; CDR3 length: 15; D gene: TRBD1; clone size: -; CDR3 DNA: TGTGCCAGCAGTATACCGGGACAGGGGGCCTACGAGCAGTACTTC; CDR3 protein: CASSIPGQGAYEQYF
J gene: TRBJ1-5; V gene: TRBV2; CDR3 length: 14; D gene: -; clone size: -; CDR3 DNA: TGTGCCAGCAGTGGAGAGCTCGGCAATCAGCCCCAGCATTTT; CDR3 protein: CASSGELGNQPQHF
J gene: TRBJ2-5; V gene: TRBV7-2; CDR3 length: 13; D gene: TRBD2; clone size: -; CDR3 DNA: TGTGCCAGCAGTCGGGGAGGGGAAGAGACCCAGTACTTC; CDR3 protein: CASSRGGEETQYF
J gene: TRBJ2-7; V gene: TRBV5-3; CDR3 length: 17; D gene: -; clone size: -; CDR3 DNA: TGTGCCAGAAGACCGTTGTCCGGACAAATCTTCCCCTACGAGCAGTACTTC; CDR3 protein: CARRPLSGQIFPYEQYF
J gene: TRBJ2-7; V gene: TRBV13; CDR3 length: 12; D gene: -; clone size: -; CDR3 DNA: TGTGCCAGCAGCTTATACGGCTACGAGCAGTACTTC; CDR3 protein: CASSLYGYEQYF
J gene: TRBJ1-2; V gene: TRBV27; CDR3 length: 13; D gene: -; clone size: -; CDR3 DNA: TGTGCCAGCAGTCGGAGGGAGGACTATGGCTACACCTTC; CDR3 protein: CASSRREDYGYTF
J gene: TRBJ2-1; V gene: TRBV11-2; CDR3 length: 17; D gene: TRBD2; clone size: -; CDR3 DNA: TGTGCCAGCAGCCCCCCGGGACTAGCGGGAGGGCCGGCTGAGCAGTTCTTC; CDR3 protein: CASSPPGLAGGPAEQFF
J gene: TRBJ1-4; V gene: TRBV12-5; CDR3 length: 19; D gene: TRBD1; clone size: -; CDR3 DNA: TGTGCTAGTGGCTACCCGAACAGACAGGGGTCCCAGTTTAATGAAAAACTGTTTTTT; CDR3 protein: CASGYPNRQGSQFNEKLFF
J gene: TRBJ1-4; V gene: TRBV6-1; CDR3 length: 14; D gene: TRBD1; clone size: -; CDR3 DNA: TGTGCCAGCGCGAGGGGGCAGACTAATGAAAAACTGTTTTTT; CDR3 protein: CASARGQTNEKLFF
J gene: TRBJ2-1; V gene: TRBV4-1; CDR3 length: 14; D gene: TRBD1; clone size: once; CDR3 DNA: TGCGCCAGCAGCCCCAGGGACAGGGTGGATGAGCAGTTCTTC; CDR3 protein: CASSPRDRVDEQFF
J gene: TRBJ2-4; V gene: TRBV7-2; CDR3 length: 13; D gene: TRBD2; clone size: -; CDR3 DNA: TGTGCCAGCAGCTTGACGGGAGGGCTCATTCAGTACTTC; CDR3 protein: CASSLTGGLIQYF
J gene: TRBJ1-2; V gene: TRBV6-5; CDR3 length: 14; D gene: -; clone size: -; CDR3 DNA: TGTGCCAGCAGCCCCGGACACATTAACTATGGCTACACCTTC; CDR3 protein: CASSPGHINYGYTF
J gene: TRBJ2-2; V gene: TRBV13; CDR3 length: 15; D gene: -; clone size: once; CDR3 DNA: TGTGCCAGCAGTTGGAGCGAAGCGAACACCGGGGAGCTGTTTTTT; CDR3 protein: CASSWSEANTGELFF
J gene: TRBJ2-1; V gene: TRBV7-9; CDR3 length: 18; D gene: TRBD2; clone size: once; CDR3 DNA: TGTGCCAGCAGCTTAAGGCTAGCGGGGGCCAGCTCCTACAATGAGCAGTTCTTC; CDR3 protein: CASSLRLAGASSYNEQFF
J gene: TRBJ2-4; V gene: TRBV2; CDR3 length: 15; D gene: TRBD1; clone size: -; CDR3 DNA: TGTGCCAGCACTGGGACAGCCTTAGCCAAAAACATTCAGTACTTC; CDR3 protein: CASTGTALAKNIQYF
J gene: TRBJ2-7; V gene: TRBV9; CDR3 length: 13; D gene: TRBD1; clone size: few; CDR3 DNA: TGTGCCAGCAGCCGTCTACAGGGGTCGGAGCAGTACTTC; CDR3 protein: CASSRLQGSEQYF
J gene: TRBJ2-7; V gene: TRBV5-1; CDR3 length: 12; D gene: -; clone size: few; CDR3 DNA: TGCGCCAGCAGCGCGCAGGGGCACGAGCAGTACTTC; CDR3 protein: CASSAQGHEQYF
J gene: TRBJ2-2; V gene: TRBV29-1; CDR3 length: 15; D gene: -; clone size: many; CDR3 DNA: TGCAGCGTTGTTCTGAGGCAGGGTCGGGCCGGGGAGCTGTTTTTT; CDR3 protein: CSVVLRQGRAGELFF
J gene: TRBJ2-3; V gene: TRBV5-4; CDR3 length: 13; D gene: -; clone size: few; CDR3 DNA: TGTGCCAGCAGTGATGGGCTAGCGGATACGCAGTATTTT; CDR3 protein: CASSDGLADTQYF
J gene: TRBJ2-7; V gene: TRBV5-5; CDR3 length: 14; D gene: TRBD1; clone size: -; CDR3 DNA: TGTGCCAGCAGCTCGGCGGCAGGGGGCAGCGAGCAGTACTTC; CDR3 protein: CASSSAAGGSEQYF
J gene: TRBJ2-1; V gene: TRBV15; CDR3 length: 14; D gene: -; clone size: -; CDR3 DNA: TGTGCCACCAGCAGAGATCGAGTTTTACTTGAGCAGTTCTTC; CDR3 protein: CATSRDRVLLEQFF
J gene: TRBJ2-1; V gene: TRBV7-9; CDR3 length: 16; D gene: TRBD1; clone size: -; CDR3 DNA: TGTGCCAGCAGGCACGACAGGGTTCACCCCGACAATGAGCAGTTCTTC; CDR3 protein: CASRHDRVHPDNEQFF
J gene: TRBJ1-2; V gene: TRBV9; CDR3 length: 15; D gene: -; clone size: -; CDR3 DNA: TGTGCCAGCAGCGTAGTTCCGCGCCGTAGCTATGGCTACACCTTC; CDR3 protein: CASSVVPRRSYGYTF
J gene: TRBJ2-7; V gene: TRBV5-6; CDR3 length: 13; D gene: TRBD2; clone size: -; CDR3 DNA: TGTGCCAGCAGCTGGACTAGCGGGGGCGAGCAGTACTTC; CDR3 protein: CASSWTSGGEQYF
J gene: TRBJ1-4; V gene: TRBV6-1; CDR3 length: 14; D gene: TRBD1; clone size: once; CDR3 DNA: TGTGCCAGCAAGACGGGACAGTTTAATGAAAAACTGTTTTTT; CDR3 protein: CASKTGQFNEKLFF
J gene: TRBJ2-1; V gene: TRBV7-2; CDR3 length: 15; D gene: TRBD2; clone size: -; CDR3 DNA: TGTGCCAGCAGCTTGATAGCGGGAATCTACAATGAGCAGTTCTTC; CDR3 protein: CASSLIAGIYNEQFF
J gene: TRBJ1-2; V gene: TRBV18; CDR3 length: 16; D gene: -; clone size: -; CDR3 DNA: TGTGCCAGCTCACCACCCTCCGGGGGACGGGGCTATGGCTACACCTTC; CDR3 protein: CASSPPSGGRGYGYTF
J gene: TRBJ2-5; V gene: TRBV7-9; CDR3 length: 13; D gene: -; clone size: -; CDR3 DNA: TGTGCCAGCAGCTTATCCGGAGAAGAGACCCAGTACTTC; CDR3 protein: CASSLSGEETQYF
J gene: TRBJ2-1; V gene: TRBV27; CDR3 length: 13; D gene: -; clone size: -; CDR3 DNA: TGTGCCAGCAGGGACAGCTCCTACAATGAGCAGTTCTTC; CDR3 protein: CASRDSSYNEQFF
J gene: TRBJ2-7; V gene: TRBV7-2; CDR3 length: 15; D gene: TRBD2; clone size: -; CDR3 DNA: TGTGCCAGCAGCTTCGGGACTAGCAGTACCTACGAGCAGTACTTC; CDR3 protein: CASSFGTSSTYEQYF
J gene: TRBJ2-6; V gene: TRBV5-1; CDR3 length: 17; D gene: TRBD1; clone size: -; CDR3 DNA: TGCGCCAGCAGTCTCCCGGGACAGAGACACGGGGCCAACGTCCTGACTTTC; CDR3 protein: CASSLPGQRHGANVLTF
J gene: TRBJ1-1; V gene: TRBV5-6; CDR3 length: 14; D gene: -; clone size: -; CDR3 DNA: TGTGCCAGCAGCTTAGGCGGAGTCAGCACTGAAGCTTTCTTT; CDR3 protein: CASSLGGVSTEAFF